The clone carrying this T cell receptor beta chain was detected a few times. The material for each subset, its genomic DNA, was split evenly across several immunoSEQ plates. Authors' processing steps: Sequence data from immunoSEQ were junction-only and lacked quality scores; consequently, filtering differed. Clones were sequenced by immunoSEQ multiplex PCR, and TCRdb holds only the in-frame ones, with some missing. V and J calls plus clone size are reproduced from that table; the DNA served to infer D and trimming. The sample yields a few hundred thousand clones, 79% seen once. The sample belongs to a study of shared clonotypes between healthy human individuals. The sequence was obtained from a woman in her thirties or forties in good health. Some clones in this sample may be carry-over from other donors' samples. The sequenced sample consisted of PBMCs.

The CDR3 here is CASRPDRGPGNTIYF. The CDR3 region has the DNA TGCGCCAGCAGACCCGACAGGGGGCCTGGAAACACCATATATTTT. The genes are TRBV10-1 and TRBJ1-3; 10 bases are a match to TRBD1. The J segment lost 2 bases and the V segment lost 6 bases, leaving 4 bases of the junction unmatched. Germline loops: CDR1 WNHNN, CDR2 SYGVQD (reference sequence). This CDR3 has 15 residues.